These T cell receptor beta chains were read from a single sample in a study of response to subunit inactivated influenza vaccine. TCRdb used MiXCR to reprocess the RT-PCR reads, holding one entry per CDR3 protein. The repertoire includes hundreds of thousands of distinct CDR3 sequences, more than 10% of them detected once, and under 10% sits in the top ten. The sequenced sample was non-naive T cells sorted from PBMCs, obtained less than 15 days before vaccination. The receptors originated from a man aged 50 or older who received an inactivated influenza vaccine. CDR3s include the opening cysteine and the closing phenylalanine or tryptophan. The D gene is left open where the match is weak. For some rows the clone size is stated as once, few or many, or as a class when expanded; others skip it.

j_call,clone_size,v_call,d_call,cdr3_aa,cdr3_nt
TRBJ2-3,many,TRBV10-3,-,CAISDGGPNTDTQYF,TGTGCCATCAGTGACGGGGGGCCTAACACAGATACGCAGTATTTT
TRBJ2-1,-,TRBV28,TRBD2,CATAIRGLAASSYNEQFF,TGTGCCACTGCGATCCGGGGACTAGCCGCCAGCTCCTACAATGAGCAGTTCTTC
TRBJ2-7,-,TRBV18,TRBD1,CASSLGTGYEQYF,TGTGCCAGCTCACTCGGGACAGGCTACGAGCAGTACTTC
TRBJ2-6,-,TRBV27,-,CASRNGALLKGSGANVLTF,TGTGCCAGCAGGAACGGGGCCCTCCTCAAGGGCTCTGGGGCCAACGTCCTGACTTTC
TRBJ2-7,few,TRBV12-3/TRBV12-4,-,CASSPAKQRLYEQYF,TGTGCCAGCAGCCCTGCCAAGCAACGCCTCTACGAGCAGTACTTC
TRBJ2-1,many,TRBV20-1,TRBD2,CSAITSGRASEQFF,TGCAGTGCTATAACTAGCGGGAGGGCCTCGGAGCAGTTCTTC
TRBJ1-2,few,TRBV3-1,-,CASTTSILTGRNGYTF,TGTGCCAGCACCACCAGCATTTTAACAGGGAGAAATGGCTACACCTTC
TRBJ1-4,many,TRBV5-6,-,CASSLAGHLEKLFF,TGTGCCAGCAGCTTGGCGGGACACCTCGAAAAACTGTTTTTT
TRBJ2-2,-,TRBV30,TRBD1,CAWSPTGVTGELFF,TGTGCCTGGAGTCCAACAGGGGTGACCGGGGAGCTGTTTTTT
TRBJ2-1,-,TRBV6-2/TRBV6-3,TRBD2,CASSYSGTPGLAIYNEQFF,TGTGCCAGCAGTTACTCGGGGACGCCGGGACTAGCGATCTACAATGAGCAGTTCTTC
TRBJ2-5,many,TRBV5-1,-,CASSLGAGHQETQYF,TGCGCCAGCAGCTTGGGAGCAGGGCACCAAGAGACCCAGTACTTC
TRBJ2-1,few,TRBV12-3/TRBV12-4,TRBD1,CASSPAAITGGGRNEQFF,TGTGCCAGCAGTCCCGCCGCCATAACAGGGGGCGGAAGGAATGAGCAGTTCTTC
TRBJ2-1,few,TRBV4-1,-,CASSQVTGYNEQFF,TGCGCCAGCAGCCAAGTTACTGGATACAATGAGCAGTTCTTC
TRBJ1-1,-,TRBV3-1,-,CASSQVQGPMNTEAFF,TGTGCCAGCAGCCAAGTACAGGGACCCATGAACACTGAAGCTTTCTTT
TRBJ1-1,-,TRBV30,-,CAWSGPIGEAFF,TGTGCCTGGAGTGGACCGATAGGAGAAGCTTTCTTT
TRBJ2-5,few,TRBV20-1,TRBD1,CSASLRDSARTQYF,TGCAGTGCTAGCCTTAGGGACAGCGCGCGGACCCAGTACTTC
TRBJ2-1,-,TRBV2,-,CASSSQGNNEQFF,TGTGCCAGCAGTTCTCAGGGGAACAATGAGCAGTTCTTC
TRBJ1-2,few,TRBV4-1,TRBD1,CASSHEATGGLNGYTF,TGCGCCAGCAGCCATGAAGCGACAGGGGGCCTAAATGGCTACACCTTC
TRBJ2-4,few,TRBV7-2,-,CASSLSDINIQYF,TGTGCCAGCAGCTTATCCGACATAAACATTCAGTACTTC
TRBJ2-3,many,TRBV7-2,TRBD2,CASSPRAGGPLDTQYF,TGTGCCAGCAGCCCACGAGCGGGAGGGCCATTGGATACGCAGTATTTT
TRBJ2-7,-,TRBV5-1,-,CASSVSGLSYEQYF,TGCGCCAGCAGCGTGTCCGGGCTCTCCTACGAGCAGTACTTC
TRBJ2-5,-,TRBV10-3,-,CATGDQETQYF,TGTGCCACCGGGGACCAAGAGACCCAGTACTTC
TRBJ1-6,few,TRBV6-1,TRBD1,CASSLPTGVDSPLHF,TGTGCCAGCAGTCTCCCGACAGGGGTGGATTCACCCCTCCACTTT
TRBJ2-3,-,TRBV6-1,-,CTSRIYTTDTQYF,TGTACCTCTAGGATCTATACCACAGATACGCAGTATTTT
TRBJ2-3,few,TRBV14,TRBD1,CASSQGDRDTDTQYF,TGTGCCAGCAGCCAGGGAGACAGGGATACAGATACGCAGTATTTT
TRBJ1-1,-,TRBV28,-,CASSFLLSRNTEAFF,TGTGCCAGCAGTTTCCTACTTAGTCGGAACACTGAAGCTTTCTTT
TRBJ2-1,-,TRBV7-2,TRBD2,CASSLATSGYYNEQFF,TGTGCCAGCAGCTTAGCAACTAGCGGATACTACAATGAGCAGTTCTTC
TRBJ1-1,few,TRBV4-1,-,CASSQVWETSDKNTEAFF,TGCGCCAGCAGCCAAGTCTGGGAGACATCGGATAAGAACACTGAAGCTTTCTTT
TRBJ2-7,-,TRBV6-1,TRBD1,CASRTDRGTYEQYF,TGTGCCAGCAGAACGGACAGGGGTACGTACGAGCAGTACTTC
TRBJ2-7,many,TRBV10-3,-,CAISGTAVGSYEQYF,TGTGCCATCAGTGGCACAGCCGTAGGCTCCTACGAGCAGTACTTC
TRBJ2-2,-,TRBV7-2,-,CASSSRTTNTGELFF,TGTGCCAGCAGCTCGAGGACTACGAACACCGGGGAGCTGTTTTTT
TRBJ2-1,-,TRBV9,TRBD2,CASSNTRLAGGPGEQFF,TGTGCCAGCAGCAATACTAGACTAGCGGGAGGGCCCGGGGAGCAGTTCTTC
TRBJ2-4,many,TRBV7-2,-,CASSSPGTQNIQYF,TGTGCCAGCAGCTCCCCCGGGACACAAAACATTCAGTACTTC
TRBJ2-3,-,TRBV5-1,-,CASSEGRGRGAGDTQYF,TGCGCCAGCAGCGAAGGGCGGGGCCGGGGGGCTGGGGATACGCAGTATTTT
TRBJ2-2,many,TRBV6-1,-,CASKVIAGELFF,TGTGCCAGCAAGGTGATTGCCGGGGAGCTGTTTTTT
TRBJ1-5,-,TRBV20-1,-,CSARGDTSNQPQHF,TGCAGTGCTAGAGGAGACACCAGCAATCAGCCCCAGCATTTT
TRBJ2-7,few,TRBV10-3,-,CASHDLLGTEQYF,TGTGCCTCCCACGATCTGTTAGGAACCGAGCAGTACTTC
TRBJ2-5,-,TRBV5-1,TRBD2,CASSRSAGERETQYF,TGCGCCAGCAGCAGATCAGCGGGGGAACGAGAGACCCAGTACTTC
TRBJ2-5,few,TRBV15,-,CATSPIGTETQYF,TGTGCCACCAGCCCCATCGGTACAGAGACCCAGTACTTC
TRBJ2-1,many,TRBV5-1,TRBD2,CASSLATSGSINEQFF,TGCGCCAGCAGCTTAGCTACTAGCGGGTCTATCAATGAGCAGTTCTTC
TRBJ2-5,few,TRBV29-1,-,CSALGGQKETQYF,TGCAGCGCCCTGGGGGGGCAGAAAGAGACCCAGTACTTC
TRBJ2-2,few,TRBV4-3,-,CASSQGVRNTGELFF,TGCGCCAGCAGCCAAGGTGTAAGGAACACCGGGGAGCTGTTTTTT
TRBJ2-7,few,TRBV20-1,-,CSAREQWASSYEQYF,TGCAGTGCTAGAGAACAGTGGGCGAGCTCCTACGAGCAGTACTTC
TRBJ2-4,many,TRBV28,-,CASSSRGTASPAPNIQYF,TGTGCCAGCAGTTCCCGGGGGACAGCTTCTCCGGCCCCAAACATTCAGTACTTC
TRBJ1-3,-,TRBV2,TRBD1,CASSGTGGGNTIYF,TGTGCCAGCAGCGGGACAGGGGGTGGAAACACCATATATTTT
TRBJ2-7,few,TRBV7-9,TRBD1,CASSWDRGEQYF,TGTGCCAGCAGCTGGGACAGGGGCGAGCAGTACTTC
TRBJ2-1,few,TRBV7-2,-,CASSFQSPLFNEQFF,TGTGCCAGCAGCTTCCAGAGTCCCCTGTTTAATGAGCAGTTCTTC
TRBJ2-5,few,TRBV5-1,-,CASSLADGRQETQYF,TGCGCCAGCAGCTTGGCCGATGGGAGACAAGAGACCCAGTACTTC
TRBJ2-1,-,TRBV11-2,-,CASSSNPGGRALEQFF,TGTGCCAGCAGCTCCAACCCCGGGGGTCGGGCGTTGGAGCAGTTCTTC
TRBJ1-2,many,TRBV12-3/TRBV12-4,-,CASSQGQDYGYTF,TGTGCCAGCAGCCAGGGGCAGGACTATGGCTACACCTTC
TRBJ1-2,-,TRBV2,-,CASSRTGEGYTF,TGTGCCAGCAGTCGGACTGGAGAGGGCTACACCTTC
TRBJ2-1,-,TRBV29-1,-,CSVADGHNEQFF,TGCAGCGTTGCTGACGGACACAATGAGCAGTTCTTC
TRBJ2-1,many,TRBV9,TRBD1,CASSVGTGGSYNEQFF,TGTGCCAGCAGCGTTGGGACAGGAGGTTCTTACAATGAGCAGTTCTTC
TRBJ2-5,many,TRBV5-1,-,CASSLDTQETQYF,TGCGCCAGCAGCTTGGACACCCAAGAGACCCAGTACTTC
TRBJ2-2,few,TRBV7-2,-,CASSLAFSAGELFF,TGTGCCAGCAGCTTAGCATTTTCGGCCGGGGAGCTGTTTTTT
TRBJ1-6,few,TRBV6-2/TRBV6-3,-,CASSYLWDHLHF,TGTGCCAGCAGTTACCTTTGGGACCACCTCCACTTT
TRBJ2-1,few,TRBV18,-,CASSPPGGRRSYNEQFF,TGTGCCAGCTCACCACCGGGGGGCCGTCGCTCCTACAATGAGCAGTTCTTC
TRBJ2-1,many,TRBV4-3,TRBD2,CASSQDVSGRMQFF,TGCGCCAGCAGCCAAGATGTGAGCGGGAGAATGCAGTTCTTC
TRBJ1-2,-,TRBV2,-,CASYPEEGKAGGYTF,TGTGCCAGCTACCCTGAGGAGGGGAAAGCGGGTGGCTACACCTTC